Below, 29 T cell receptor beta chains from the same sample are listed, as sequenced in a study of blood T cell repertoires in COVID-19. Profiled with immunoSEQ multiplex PCR; TCRdb holds only in-frame clones, not every one. The sample holds over 100,000 clones, roughly 80% seen once. The material sequenced was peripheral blood. All receptors come from a man aged 70 or older with acute or convalescent COVID-19.

The V call is TRBV2, the J call TRBJ2-7, with a tentative D call TRBD1 (6 bases). The CDR3 is made up of 14 amino acids. The V end was cut by 6 bases, the J end by 3 bases, with 15 bases between. Germline-derived CDR1 and CDR2 are SNHLY and FYNNEI. CDR3 DNA: TGTGCCAGCAGAAGACAGGCGCCCGACTACGAGCAGTACTTC. Translating gives CASRRQAPDYEQYF.

This chain joins TRBV4-2 and TRBJ1-6, with 9 bases aligning to TRBD1. Trimming at V came to 1 base and at J to 7 bases, leaving 5 bases not matched to a gene. CDR3 size: 16 residues. The germline CDR1 and CDR2 sequences are LGHNA and YNFKEQ. DNA of the CDR3: TGTGCCAGCAGCCAAGTCGGACAGGGGCAAAATTCACCCCTCCACTTT. Amino acids: CASSQVGQGQNSPLHF.

This chain uses TRBV19 with TRBJ1-5, with D uncertain. Germline CDR1 LNHDA, CDR2 SQIVND (reference sequence). This CDR3 has 13 residues. V shed 3 bases and J shed 4 bases, with 7 bases lying between them. Here the CDR3 reads CASSISPNQPQHF. The CDR3 region has the DNA TGTGCCAGTAGTATCAGTCCAAATCAGCCCCAGCATTTT.

This chain's CDR3 is CASSQKTGGIEKLFF. CDR3 in DNA: TGTGCCAGCAGCCAAAAGACAGGGGGGATTGAAAAACTGTTTTTT. The rearrangement links TRBV5-4 to TRBJ1-4; 9 nucleotides align to TRBD1. Germline loops: CDR1 SGHNT, CDR2 YYREEE (reference sequence). V trimming: 4 bases; J trimming: 7 bases; junction bases outside the gene matches: 8. The CDR3 covers 15 residues.

This chain connects TRBV4-2 to TRBJ2-7; 9 positions match TRBD2. CDR1 and CDR2 (germline): LGHNA, YNFKEQ. The CDR3 runs to 15 residues. V shed 3 bases and J 1 base; nucleotides not matched to a gene: 4. DNA of the CDR3: TGTGCCAGCAGCCATGATAGCGGGGGTTCCTACGAGCAGTACTTC. Translated, it gives CASSHDSGGSYEQYF.

The chain has TRBV24-1 and TRBJ1-4; TRBD1 matches at 10 bases. The CDR3 runs to 14 residues. V lost 6 bases to trimming and J lost 8 bases; unmatched junction nucleotides: 5. Germline lookup yields CDR1 KGHDR and CDR2 SFDVKD. The CDR3 sequence: CATSKTGGEEKLFF. CDR3 nucleotide sequence: TGTGCCACCAGTAAGACAGGGGGCGAGGAAAAACTGTTTTTT.

The J gene is TRBJ2-1, the V gene TRBV18, with TRBD1 matching over 9 bases. V shed 6 bases, J shed 8 bases, and the junction held 11 bases outside the gene matches. The germline CDR1 and CDR2 sequences are KGHSH and LQKENI. The CDR3 has 15 residues. The DNA for the CDR3 is TGTGCCAGCTCCCCTTCCGGGACAGGGTTCGATGAGCAGTTCTTC. This encodes CASSPSGTGFDEQFF.

The gene calls are TRBV30 and TRBJ2-1, with 13 positions matching TRBD2. V lost 0 bases to trimming and J lost 6 bases; unmatched junction nucleotides: 8. Germline V lookup: CDR1 GTSNPN, CDR2 SVGIG (reference sequence). CDR3 size: 17 residues. CDR3 nucleotide sequence: TGTGCCTGGAGTGTAAGCCGGACTAGCGGGGGTGCCAATGAGCAGTTCTTC. It is translated as CAWSVSRTSGGANEQFF. The full variable domain, rest sourced from reference TRBV30 and TRBJ2-1, is SQTIHQWPATLVQPVGSPLSLECTVEGTSNPNLYWYRQAAGRGLQLLFYSVGIGQISSEVPQNLSASRPQDRQFILSSKKLLLSDSGFYLCAWSVSRTSGGANEQFFGPGTRLTVL.

This clone was recorded a few times. The chain links TRBV6-1 to TRBJ1-4, with D maybe TRBD1 (6 bases). Germline V gene lookup returns CDR1 MNHNS and CDR2 SASEGT. The V gene lost 1 base and the J gene lost 5 bases, with 14 bases spanning the gap. CDR3 length: 16 amino acids. The DNA of the CDR3 is TGTGCCAGCAGTGAAGGATTGGGGGCCTCGAATGAAAAACTGTTTTTT. Translating gives CASSEGLGASNEKLFF.

CDR3 sequence reads: CASSSGGRRTDTQYF. CDR3 DNA sequence: TGTGCCAGTAGTTCGGGCGGGCGACGCACAGATACGCAGTATTTT. This chain links TRBV19 with TRBJ2-3, with a weak D call TRBD2 (5 bases). V was cut by 5 bases and J by 1 base, with 13 bases left in between. The CDR3 is 15 residues long. Germline assignment: CDR1 LNHDA and CDR2 SQIVND (reference sequence).

This sequence joins TRBV10-3 and TRBJ1-5; D is uncertain. V was shortened by 0 bases and J by 3 bases, with 9 bases between the two germline ends. In germline, CDR1 is ENHRY, CDR2 SYGVKD. CDR3 length equals 15 residues. The CDR3 region has the DNA TGTGCCATCAGTGAGTCAGCCCCCACCAATCAGCCCCAGCATTTT. It is translated as CAISESAPTNQPQHF.

The chain carries TRBV2 and TRBJ1-4, with D uncertain. The CDR3 is 11 residues long. V was shortened by 7 bases and J by 13 bases, with 13 bases between the two germline ends. CDR1 and CDR2 (germline): SNHLY, FYNNEI. The CDR3 protein is CASNLRSRLFF. The CDR3 DNA reads as TGTGCCAGCAACCTTCGGAGTCGACTGTTTTTT.

Details on this clone: The same CDR3 arises from other DNA sequences in this sample as well. V is TRBV5-1 and J is TRBJ1-1; 7 bases are a match to TRBD1. CDR1 is SGHRS, CDR2 YFSETQ, per germline. CDR3 size: 14 residues. V dropped 0 bases and J dropped 4; count of bases not matched to a gene: 3. The CDR3 DNA reads as TGCGCCAGCAGCTTGGGATCAGGGGGCACTGAAGCTTTCTTT. Its translation is CASSLGSGGTEAFF.

This clone showed up just a few times. The chain joins TRBV27 to TRBJ2-1, with D maybe TRBD2 (5 bases). The CDR3 contains 16 residues. The ends were cut back, 0 bases at V and 2 bases at J, with 11 bases in the middle. Germline V gene data show CDR1 as MNHEY and CDR2 as SMNVEV (reference sequence). CDR3: CASSLSAGVTYNEQFF. The CDR3 DNA sequence: TGTGCCAGCAGTTTATCGGCGGGCGTTACCTACAATGAGCAGTTCTTC.

The V gene is TRBV30, the J gene TRBJ2-7; no clear D. Trimming cost V 1 base and J 3 bases, with 4 bases left between them. Per germline, CDR1 GTSNPN and CDR2 SVGIG (reference sequence). CDR3 length: 11 residues. CDR3 sequence: CAWSGYYEQYF. CDR3 in DNA: TGTGCCTGGAGTGGCTACTACGAGCAGTACTTC.

The chain carries TRBV5-1 and TRBJ1-5; D gene unclear. Germline V gene data show CDR1 as SGHRS and CDR2 as YFSETQ. This CDR3 is built from 16 residues. V was trimmed by 1 base and J by 1 base, leaving 12 bases between them. CDR3 coding DNA: TGCGCCAGCAGCTTGACCCCTACCGAGAGCAATCAGCCCCAGCATTTT. It codes for CASSLTPTESNQPQHF.

The chain is built from TRBV7-9 and TRBJ1-4, with 7 bases fitting TRBD1. V shed 0 bases and J 8 bases; nucleotides not matched to a gene: 9. The CDR3 consists of 16 residues. Germline assignment: CDR1 SEHNR and CDR2 FQNEAQ (reference sequence). The CDR3 coding sequence is TGTGCCAGCAGCTTAGCGAGAGGGGGCTTTCGGGAAAAACTGTTTTTT. It specifies CASSLARGGFREKLFF.

V gene TRBV5-1 combines with J gene TRBJ2-3; TRBD1 agrees at 7 bases. This CDR3 comprises 16 residues. V lost 4 bases to trimming and J lost 6 bases; unmatched junction nucleotides: 14. Looked up from germline, CDR1 is SGHRS and CDR2 is YFSETQ. In DNA form, the CDR3 reads TGCGCCAGCAGCAAGGGGGACAGTTCTGCGTCGGATACGCAGTATTTT. Protein sequence: CASSKGDSSASDTQYF.

This chain joins TRBV5-5 and TRBJ1-6; D possibly corresponds to TRBD1 (6 bases). Germline CDR1 reads SGHKS; CDR2 reads YYEKEE (reference sequence). This CDR3 is built from 16 residues. The ends were cut back, 0 bases at V and 9 bases at J, with 16 bases in the middle. CDR3 region: CASSLVGQGSGSPLHF. The CDR3 DNA is TGTGCCAGCAGCTTGGTAGGCCAGGGGTCAGGTTCACCCCTCCACTTT.

V is TRBV27 and J is TRBJ2-1; 9 bases agree with TRBD1. The CDR3 is made up of 14 amino acids. From germline, CDR1 is MNHEY and CDR2 SMNVEV (reference sequence). The ends lost 3 bases at V and 12 bases at J; junction bases unmatched: 9. CDR3 loop: CASSFRDRVLGQFF. The CDR3 DNA sequence: TGTGCCAGCAGTTTCCGGGACAGGGTATTAGGGCAGTTCTTC.

The J gene is TRBJ2-5, the V gene TRBV14, with 8 bases fitting TRBD2. Looked up from germline, CDR1 is SGHDN and CDR2 is FVKESK. This CDR3 has 16 amino acids. Trimming at V came to 1 base and at J to 4 bases, leaving 8 bases not matched to a gene. The CDR3 sequence is CASSQGSGGPRETQYF. Here the CDR3 DNA reads TGTGCCAGCAGCCAAGGGTCGGGAGGGCCACGAGAGACCCAGTACTTC.

The chain couples TRBV9 to TRBJ1-6; TRBD1 agrees at 8 bases. The CDR3 is 15 amino acids. CDR1 and CDR2 (germline): SGDLS, YYNGEE. The V gene end was trimmed by 3 bases and the J gene end by 10 bases; junction bases not matched to a gene: 9. The CDR3, as DNA: TGTGCCAGCAGCGCCCAGACAGGGGTGGGGTCACCCCTCCACTTT. Protein product: CASSAQTGVGSPLHF. Together with reference TRBV9 and TRBJ1-6, the CDR3 gives the full variable domain: DSGVTQTPKHLITATGQRVTLRCSPRSGDLSVYWYQQSLDQGLQFLIQYYNGEERAKGNILERFSAQQFPDLHSELNLSSLELGDSALYFCASSAQTGVGSPLHFGNGTRLTVT.

This clone was found a few times. This chain joins TRBV7-2 and TRBJ1-6, with D possibly matching TRBD1 (6 bases). The CDR3 has 15 residues. The ends were cut back, 1 base at V and 9 bases at J, with 13 bases in the middle. The V gene's germline CDR1 is SGHTA and CDR2 FQGNSA. The CDR3 DNA follows: TGTGCCAGCAGCTTAGGACAGGCGAGGGGTTCACCCCTCCACTTT. This translates into CASSLGQARGSPLHF. The full variable domain, its missing parts supplied by reference TRBV7-2 and TRBJ1-6, is GAGVSQSPSNKVTEKGKDVELRCDPISGHTALYWYRQSLGQGLEFLIYFQGNSAPDKSGLPSDRFSAERTGGSVSTLTIQRTQQEDSAVYLCASSLGQARGSPLHFGNGTRLTVT.

The V call is TRBV15, the J call TRBJ1-6, with 7 bases fitting TRBD1. V was pared by 7 bases and J by 4 bases, with 7 bases of the junction left unmatched. Germline V CDR1 and CDR2: LNHNV, YYDKDF (reference sequence). This CDR3 is built from 15 residues. The CDR3 coding sequence is TGTGCCACCAATCCAGGGGGTTTTTATAATTCACCCCTCCACTTT. Protein: CATNPGGFYNSPLHF. Together with reference TRBV15 and TRBJ1-6, the CDR3 gives the full variable domain: DAMVIQNPRYQVTQFGKPVTLSCSQTLNHNVMYWYQQKSSQAPKLLFHYYDKDFNNEADTPDNFQSRRPNTSFCFLDIRSPGLGDTAMYLCATNPGGFYNSPLHFGNGTRLTVT.

This chain connects TRBV11-1 to TRBJ1-1; 8 bases line up with TRBD1. Germline CDR1 SGHAT, CDR2 FQDESV (reference sequence). CDR3 length equals 16 residues. V was clipped by 4 bases and J by 0 bases; unmatched bases: 7. The chain's CDR3 is CASSSRDRTMNTEAFF. In DNA, the CDR3 is TGTGCCAGCAGCTCCCGGGACAGGACAATGAACACTGAAGCTTTCTTT.

J is TRBJ2-3 and V is TRBV11-2; D is perhaps TRBD2 (6 bases). With 3 bases removed from V and 2 bases from J, the gap between germline ends came to 9 bases. Germline CDR1 reads SGHAT; CDR2 reads FQNNGV. The CDR3 length is 14 residues. DNA for the CDR3: TGTGCCAGCAGCTTGGGGGGAGTCACAGATACGCAGTATTTT. Protein product: CASSLGGVTDTQYF.

DNA for the CDR3: TGTGCCAGCAGCTCACTAGCGGGAGTTTCAGATACGCAGTATTTT. Protein sequence: CASSSLAGVSDTQYF. The chain has TRBV5-4 and TRBJ2-3; 11 nucleotides agree with TRBD2. J lost 4 bases, V lost 3 bases, and 4 bases had no gene match. The CDR3 has 15 amino acids. From germline, CDR1 is SGHNT and CDR2 YYREEE (reference sequence).

CDR3 residues: CASNLSGGQGYETQYF. The CDR3, as DNA: TGCGCCAGCAACCTTTCTGGGGGACAGGGGTACGAGACCCAGTACTTC. The chain links TRBV5-1 to TRBJ2-5; 10 bases map to TRBD1. The CDR3 consists of 16 residues. V dropped 6 bases and J dropped 5; count of bases not matched to a gene: 13. Germline-derived CDR1 and CDR2 are SGHRS and YFSETQ.

The chain carries TRBV7-8 and TRBJ1-2; D is undetermined. The germline CDR1 and CDR2 sequences are SGHVS and FQNEAQ. V gave up 5 bases and J gave up 2 bases, with 15 bases separating them. CDR3 size: 15 residues. In DNA, the CDR3 is TGTGCCAGCAGCCCAAGAGCTGGGCCAAACTATGGCTACACCTTC. The encoded protein is CASSPRAGPNYGYTF.